The present TCR beta chain was sequenced within a study of monozygotic twins with inflammatory bowel disease (dated by TCRdb to the late 2010s). Describing the broader study: The full study comprised around 28 monozygotic twin pairs: nine German pairs (four IBD-concordant, five IBD-discordant) and 19 IBD-discordant Danish pairs. Each individual had, on average, about 151 000 unique TCRalpha sequences and 181 000 unique TCRbeta sequences available for analysis. Disease-associated traits were sought mainly through comparisons between IBD patients and their genetically identical healthy co-twins within discordant pairs. Paper-wide results and their limitations: Repertoire similarity did not differ between concordant and discordant twins, possibly due to limited statistical power. Measured by the inverse Simpson index, TCRbeta repertoire diversity was lower in IBD patients than in their healthy co-twins. Distinction between different T cell subtypes could not be achieved in the analysis. The results gave no support for a single strong signal or clonotype linked to IBD. Compared with healthy twins, IBD patients shared fewer clonotypes with other individuals, and the difference was most pronounced in patients with signs of disease activity. Because patients received different immunosuppressive treatments, the repertoires may have picked up extra background noise and variability between individuals.

Comment on this clonotype: This receptor's antigen is unknown.

A roughly 2.4 ml peripheral blood sample was drawn into PAXgene tubes per donor and stored at -80°C. Total RNA was isolated from whole blood with the PAXgene blood miRNA kit on an automated QIAcube, without T cell sorting. Peripheral blood from monozygotic twin pairs, either concordant or discordant for inflammatory bowel disease, underwent deep TCRalpha and TCRbeta repertoire profiling that used unique molecular barcoding. Smoking habits were recorded for all twin pairs, and individuals were classified as current, former or never smokers. The method behind the library was 5' RACE. Each TCR library was prepared from about 4,000 ng of total RNA. For each sample, cDNA was synthesized in eight separate reactions using SMARTScribe reverse transcriptase. During cDNA synthesis, unique molecular identifiers containing a 6-nucleotide sample barcode were introduced by template switching. Amplification of TCRalpha and TCRbeta cDNA involved two nested PCRs of 16 and 9 cycles, and each PCR was followed by bead purification. Before amplification, cDNA was treated with uracil DNA-glycosylase and purified using the QIAquick PCR purification kit. The second PCR was the step at which Illumina TruSeq-compatible adapters and sample-specific barcodes were added. Library quality and concentration were checked on TapeStation and Qubit, and libraries were pooled at roughly 5.1 ng each. Sequencing of pooled libraries was carried out on an Illumina HiSeq2500 single-index Rapid Run using 2 x 100 bp reads and custom sequencing primers. The paper's data handling went like this. UMI-based consensus assembly with MiGEC version 1.2.6 was used to correct PCR and sequencing errors. V(D)J alignment, clonotype assembly and CDR3 extraction were performed with MiXCR version 2.1.1. To normalise gene usage, clonotype sharing and MAIT/NKT TCR abundance, the top 1000, 10 000 and 20 000 clonotypes in each sample were analysed. After downsampling to 27 000 UMIs, diversity was calculated as the inverse Simpson index using the vegan R package. Paired Mann-Whitney U tests on discordant twin pairs were used, with Benjamini-Hochberg multiple-testing correction. After TCRdb reprocessed the reads, each CDR3 protein sequence was kept as one row, without DNA. The V and J calls reflect TCRdb's pipeline rather than the authors' work. The sample's clone listing holds more than 110,000 distinct CDR3 sequences. 0.95% to 1.5% of the sample comes from the top ten.

The sample was blood. The clonotype was recovered from a human donor with ulcerative colitis or Crohn's disease, or a healthy co-twin of an affected twin (not recorded which).

CDR3 region: CASSQRTPPAEAFF. Recombination joined TRBV7-2 with TRBJ1-1. The CDR3 sequence holds 14 residues, the cysteine and phenylalanine included. No nucleotide data were recorded. The germline V gene yields SGHTA for CDR1 and FQGNSA for CDR2.